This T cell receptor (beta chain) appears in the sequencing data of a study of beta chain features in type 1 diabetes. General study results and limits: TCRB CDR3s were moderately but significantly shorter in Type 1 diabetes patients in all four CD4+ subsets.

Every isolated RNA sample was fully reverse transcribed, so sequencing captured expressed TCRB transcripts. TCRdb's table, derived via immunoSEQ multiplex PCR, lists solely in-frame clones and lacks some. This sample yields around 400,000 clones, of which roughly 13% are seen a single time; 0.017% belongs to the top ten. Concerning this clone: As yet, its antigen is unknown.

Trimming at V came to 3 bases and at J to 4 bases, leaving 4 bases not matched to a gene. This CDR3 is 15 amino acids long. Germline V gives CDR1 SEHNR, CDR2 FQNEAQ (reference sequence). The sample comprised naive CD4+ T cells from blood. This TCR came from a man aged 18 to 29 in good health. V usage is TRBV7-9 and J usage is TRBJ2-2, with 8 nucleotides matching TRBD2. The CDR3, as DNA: TGTGCCAGCAGCTTGACGGGAGGGACCACCGGGGAGCTGTTTTTT. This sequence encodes CASSLTGGTTGELFF.